This T cell receptor (beta chain) is drawn from a study of blood T cell repertoires in COVID-19. The wider study: PBMCs, B-cell-depleted T cells, or T cells were the source of the cDNA or gDNA that made up the material.

The germline V gene has CDR1 LGHNA and CDR2 YNFKEQ. The CDR3 has 19 residues. Germline trimming cut 5 bases from V and 1 base from J; bases unmatched to any gene: 11. The sample holds one count of this clone. As originally analysed: Reference gene primer amplification gave nucleated cell count estimates. The method was immunoSEQ multiplex PCR; TCRdb's version includes in-frame clones alone and lacks a portion of them. The DNA gave D and trimming, while V, J and clone size come from that table. The table has roughly 200,000 clones, roughly 84% seen once. This chain joins TRBV4-2 and TRBJ2-5; 15 bases match TRBD2. Sequenced input: peripheral blood. This TCR derives from an elderly woman with active or convalescent COVID-19. CDR3 DNA sequence: TGTGCCAGCAGCTCCGGACTAGCGGGAGGGCCTAAAGGCCAAGAGACCCAGTACTTC. It encodes CASSSGLAGGPKGQETQYF.